The next 5 T cell receptor beta chains were all read from a single sample in a study of metastatic and nonmetastatic thyroid tumors. Thyroid surgery had not been preceded by any treatment in any patient. With MiXCR, TCRdb reprocessed the PCR reads. The repertoire includes some 10,000 clones, approximately 24% of them detected once, and roughly 9.2% sits in the top ten. Sequences were obtained from tumor tissue. The receptors derive from a female donor with papillary thyroid cancer or a benign thyroid nodule (not recorded which). Some clones in this sample may be carry-over from other donors' samples.

This clone was seen ten or more times. At one end, the junction sequence differs from germline, possibly due to a read error. In the same sample, other DNA sequences code for this CDR3. The chain links TRBV7-2 to TRBJ2-7; no clear D. CDR1 is SGHTA, CDR2 FQGNSA, per germline. The CDR3 runs to 15 residues. CDR3 residues: CASSLVAATQYEQYF. The CDR3 nucleotides read TGTGCCAGCAGCTTAGTGGCTGCCACTCAATACGAACAGTACTTC.

This clone turned up a few times. The rearrangement joins TRBV28 to TRBJ2-1; 7 bases are a match to TRBD2. The CDR3 sequence is 14 residues long. J gave up 4 bases and V 3 bases, and 3 bases lay outside the gene matches. The germline V gene encodes CDR1 MDHEN and CDR2 SYDVKM. In nucleotides, the CDR3 is TGTGCCAGCAGTTTGGGGGGGGTGTACAATGAGCAGTTCTTC. As protein: CASSLGGVYNEQFF.

V and J are TRBV11-2 and TRBJ2-7, with 8 bases identical to TRBD1. There are 15 residues in the CDR3. V was clipped by 2 bases and J by 3 bases; unmatched bases: 6. Looked up from germline, CDR1 is SGHAT and CDR2 is FQNNGV. CDR3 DNA: TGTGCCAGCAGCTTAACCGATACAGGGGGCTACGAGCAGTACTTC. This gives the protein CASSLTDTGGYEQYF.

This clone was counted ten times or more. This sequence joins TRBV7-8 and TRBJ2-5; maybe TRBD1 (6 bases). Germline V gene sequence: CDR1 SGHVS, CDR2 FQNEAQ. This CDR3 region has 15 residues. V shed 5 bases and J shed 1 base, with 14 bases lying between them. CDR3 loop: CASSPVQGPQETQYF. The CDR3 DNA reads TGTGCCAGCAGCCCAGTACAGGGCCCCCAAGAGACCCAGTACTTC.

The chain recombines TRBV19 with TRBJ1-2, with D hard to call. The V end lost 3 bases, the J end lost 1 base, and 6 bases lay between the germline ends. Germline loops: CDR1 LNHDA, CDR2 SQIVND (reference sequence). This CDR3 has 13 residues. This CDR3 reads CASSMTVNYGYTF. The CDR3 DNA follows: TGTGCCAGTAGTATGACCGTTAACTATGGCTACACCTTC.